A single sample gave rise to the 8 T cell receptor beta chains below, sequenced in a study of OX40 agonist ivuxolimab in advanced cancers. Here immunoSEQ multiplex PCR was the method, and the copy in TCRdb shows in-frame clones only, minus some. The sample lists almost 35,000 clones, roughly four fifths occurring once. Sequences were derived from CD4+ or CD8+ T cells sorted from blood, sampled in a trial of the OX40 agonist ivuxolimab. These receptors all stem from an adult with an advanced solid tumor such as melanoma, head and neck, liver or kidney cancer.

The V gene is TRBV7-9, the J gene TRBJ1-1, with TRBD1 matching 7 bases. Germline V gene data show CDR1 as SEHNR and CDR2 as FQNEAQ (reference sequence). Losses at the gene ends were 3 bases for V and 3 bases for J; bases not matched to a gene: 1. CDR3 length: 13 amino acids. The DNA for the CDR3 is TGTGCCAGCAGCTTTGGACAGGACACTGAAGCTTTCTTT. Protein: CASSFGQDTEAFF.

CDR3 coding DNA: TGCAGCGCCGATCCGGGGTACAGGGATGGGACTGAAGCTTTCTTT. Protein sequence: CSADPGYRDGTEAFF. The gene calls are TRBV29-1 and TRBJ1-1; TRBD1 might be the D (6 bases). V dropped 7 bases and J dropped 5 bases, with 23 bases sitting between them. The CDR3 contains 15 residues. In germline, CDR1 is SQVTM, CDR2 ANQGSEA.

This clone turned up a few times. The chain couples TRBV7-8 to TRBJ2-7, with D unclear. The CDR3 is 13 amino acids. The germline gives CDR1 SGHVS, CDR2 FQNEAQ. The ends were cut back, 5 bases at V and 5 bases at J, with 13 bases in the middle. Written as DNA, the CDR3 is TGTGCCAGCAGCCTCCCTCGTGGTGACGAGCAGTACTTC. Its protein product is CASSLPRGDEQYF.

The rearrangement uses TRBV11-2 and TRBJ2-3; D possibly corresponds to TRBD1 (5 bases). There are 17 residues in the CDR3. The germline V gene encodes CDR1 SGHAT and CDR2 FQNNGV. The V gene lost 0 bases and the J gene lost 1 base, with 14 bases spanning the gap. CDR3 protein: CASSLDWGIGGTDTQYF. CDR3 nucleotide sequence: TGTGCCAGCAGCTTAGACTGGGGAATAGGGGGCACAGATACGCAGTATTTT.

The V and J genes are TRBV10-3 and TRBJ2-1; TRBD2 aligns across 11 bases. CDR3 size: 14 residues. Germline lookup yields CDR1 ENHRY and CDR2 SYGVKD. V trimming: 5 bases; J trimming: 8 bases; junction bases outside the gene matches: 5. The CDR3 reads CAISNSGGADEQFF. The CDR3 bases are TGTGCCATCAGTAATAGCGGGGGGGCTGATGAGCAGTTCTTC.

V gene TRBV7-7 combines with J gene TRBJ2-6, with D perhaps being TRBD1 or TRBD2 (6 bases each). There are 16 residues in the CDR3. The V gene's germline CDR1 is SSHAT and CDR2 FNYEAQ (reference sequence). Trimming removed 2 bases at V and 4 bases at J, with 12 bases between. CDR3 loop: CASSLKGGTGANVLTF. CDR3 coding DNA: TGTGCCAGCAGCTTAAAAGGGGGGACCGGGGCCAACGTCCTGACTTTC.

Here the CDR3 DNA reads TGCGCCAGCAGACGGCCCGGGCAGACGAACACCGGGGAGCTGTTTTTT. The encoded protein is CASRRPGQTNTGELFF. The gene calls are TRBV4-1 and TRBJ2-2; D is ambiguous. Germline V gene data show CDR1 as MGHRA and CDR2 as YSYEKL. Trimming stripped 6 bases from V and 0 bases from J, with 14 bases between. The CDR3 has 16 residues.

This clone is termed large. This chain uses TRBV6-1 with TRBJ2-6, with D uncertain. Trimming shortened V by 5 bases and J by 0 bases, and 8 bases separated the two germline ends. The CDR3 length is 15 residues. The germline gives CDR1 MNHNS, CDR2 SASEGT. DNA for the CDR3: TGTGCCAGCAGTCGGAGAAGCTCTGGGGCCAACGTCCTGACTTTC. Translating it yields CASSRRSSGANVLTF.